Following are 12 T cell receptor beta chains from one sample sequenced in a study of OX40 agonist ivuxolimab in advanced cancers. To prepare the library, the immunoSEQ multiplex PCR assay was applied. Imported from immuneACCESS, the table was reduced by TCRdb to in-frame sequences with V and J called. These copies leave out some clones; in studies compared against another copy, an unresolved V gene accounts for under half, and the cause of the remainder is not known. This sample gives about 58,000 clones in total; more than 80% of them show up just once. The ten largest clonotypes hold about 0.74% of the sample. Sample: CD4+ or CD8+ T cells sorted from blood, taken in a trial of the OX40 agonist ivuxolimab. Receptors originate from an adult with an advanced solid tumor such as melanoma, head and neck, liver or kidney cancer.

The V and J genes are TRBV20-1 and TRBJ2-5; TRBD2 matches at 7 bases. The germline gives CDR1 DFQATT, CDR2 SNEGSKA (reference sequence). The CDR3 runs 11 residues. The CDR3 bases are TGCAGCGGACTAGACCAAGAGACCCAGTACTTC. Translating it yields CSGLDQETQYF.

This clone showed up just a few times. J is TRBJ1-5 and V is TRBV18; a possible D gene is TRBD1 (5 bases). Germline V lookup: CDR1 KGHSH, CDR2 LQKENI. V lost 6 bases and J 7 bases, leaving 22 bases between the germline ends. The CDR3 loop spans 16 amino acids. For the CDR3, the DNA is TGTGCCAGCTCTCCAAACGGCGGGGCGATCAGGCAGCCCCAGCATTTT. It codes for CASSPNGGAIRQPQHF.

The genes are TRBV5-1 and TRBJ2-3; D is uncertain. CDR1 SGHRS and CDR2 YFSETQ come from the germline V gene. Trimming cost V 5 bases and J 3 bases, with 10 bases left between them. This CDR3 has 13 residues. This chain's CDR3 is CASRPDATDTQYF. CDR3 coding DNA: TGCGCCAGCAGACCAGACGCGACAGATACGCAGTATTTT.

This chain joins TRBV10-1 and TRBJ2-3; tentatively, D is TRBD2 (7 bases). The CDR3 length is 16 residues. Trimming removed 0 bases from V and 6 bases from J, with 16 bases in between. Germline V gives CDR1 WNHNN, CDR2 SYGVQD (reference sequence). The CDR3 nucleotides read TGCGCCAGCAGTGAGTCACGGGCGGGGGCCGAGGATACGCAGTATTTT. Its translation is CASSESRAGAEDTQYF.

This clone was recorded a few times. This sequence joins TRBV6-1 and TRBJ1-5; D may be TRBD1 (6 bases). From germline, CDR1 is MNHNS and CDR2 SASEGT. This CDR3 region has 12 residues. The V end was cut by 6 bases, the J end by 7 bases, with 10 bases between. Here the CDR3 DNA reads TGTGCCAGCAGGAACAGGGACCAGCCCCAGCATTTT. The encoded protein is CASRNRDQPQHF.

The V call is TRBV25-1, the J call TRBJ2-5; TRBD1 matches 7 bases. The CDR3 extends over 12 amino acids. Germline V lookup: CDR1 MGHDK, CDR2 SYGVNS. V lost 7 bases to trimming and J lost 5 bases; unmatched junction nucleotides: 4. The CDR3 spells CASNRGYETQYF. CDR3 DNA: TGTGCCAGCAACAGGGGATACGAGACCCAGTACTTC. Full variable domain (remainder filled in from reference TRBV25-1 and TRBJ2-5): EADIYQTPRYLVIGTGKKITLECSQTMGHDKMYWYQQDPGMELHLIHYSYGVNSTEKGDLSSESTVSRIRTEHFPLTLESARPSHTSQYLCASNRGYETQYFGPGTRLLVL.

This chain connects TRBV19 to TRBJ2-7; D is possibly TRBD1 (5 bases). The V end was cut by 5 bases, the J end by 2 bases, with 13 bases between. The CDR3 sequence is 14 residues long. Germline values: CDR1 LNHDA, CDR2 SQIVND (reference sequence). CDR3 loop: CASSPRQNPYEQYF. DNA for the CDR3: TGTGCCAGTAGTCCTCGACAGAACCCCTACGAGCAGTACTTC.

CDR3 protein: CASRRLVSDTQYF. CDR3 sequence (DNA): TGTGCCAGCAGGAGACTAGTGTCAGATACGCAGTATTTT. This chain connects TRBV27 to TRBJ2-3, with a weak D call TRBD2 (6 bases). This CDR3 comprises 13 residues. Between the trimmed V and J ends, which lost 6 bases and 4 bases, there was a span of 11 bases. Germline V gene data show CDR1 as MNHEY and CDR2 as SMNVEV (reference sequence).

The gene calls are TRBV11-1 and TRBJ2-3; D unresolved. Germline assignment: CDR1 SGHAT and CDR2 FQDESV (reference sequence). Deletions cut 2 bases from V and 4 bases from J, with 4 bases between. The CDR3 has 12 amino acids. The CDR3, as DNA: TGTGCCAGCAGCTTAAGGTCAGATACGCAGTATTTT. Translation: CASSLRSDTQYF.

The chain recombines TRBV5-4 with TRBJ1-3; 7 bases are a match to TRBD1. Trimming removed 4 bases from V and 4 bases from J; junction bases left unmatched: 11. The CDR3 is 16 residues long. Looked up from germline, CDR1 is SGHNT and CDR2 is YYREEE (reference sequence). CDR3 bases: TGTGCCAGCAGCCGCTCGACAGGGATAGAGGGAAACACCATATATTTT. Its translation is CASSRSTGIEGNTIYF.

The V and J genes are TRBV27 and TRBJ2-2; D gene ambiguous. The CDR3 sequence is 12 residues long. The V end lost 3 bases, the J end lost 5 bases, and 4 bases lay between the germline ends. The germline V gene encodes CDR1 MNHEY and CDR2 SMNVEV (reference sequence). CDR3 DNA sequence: TGTGCCAGCAGTTTCCGGACCGGGGAGCTGTTTTTT. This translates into CASSFRTGELFF.

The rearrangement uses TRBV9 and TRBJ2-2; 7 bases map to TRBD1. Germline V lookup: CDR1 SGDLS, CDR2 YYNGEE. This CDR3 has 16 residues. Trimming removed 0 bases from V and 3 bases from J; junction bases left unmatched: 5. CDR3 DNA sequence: TGTGCCAGCAGCGTAGTGGGTCAGGGGGACACCGGGGAGCTGTTTTTT. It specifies CASSVVGQGDTGELFF.